Shown below are 11 T cell receptor beta chains from a single sample sequenced in a study of blood T cell repertoires in COVID-19. The assay was immunoSEQ multiplex PCR, and TCRdb's table has in-frame clones only and misses some. This sample has 150,000 or so clones; around 84% occur once, and the top ten carry 35% to 40%. The sequenced sample consisted of peripheral blood. Receptors originate from a human donor in a cohort sampled during active COVID-19.

V is TRBV28 and J is TRBJ1-3; D gene unclear. Germline values: CDR1 MDHEN, CDR2 SYDVKM. V was pared by 2 bases and J by 4 bases, with 15 bases between. CDR3 size: 16 residues. CDR3: CASSLENSFSGNTIYF. Here the CDR3 DNA reads TGTGCCAGCAGTTTAGAAAACAGCTTCTCCGGAAACACCATATATTTT.

The CDR3 loop reads CASSGQGHGYTF. CDR3 nucleotide sequence: TGTGCCAGCTCCGGACAGGGGCATGGCTACACCTTC. The chain has TRBV18 and TRBJ1-2; 9 bases are shared with TRBD1. The CDR3 spans 12 residues. Trimming removed 6 bases from V and 6 bases from J; junction bases left unmatched: 2. CDR1 is KGHSH and CDR2 is LQKENI in the germline V gene.

This clone occurred once. The chain carries TRBV13 and TRBJ2-4; 14 positions agree with TRBD2. Trimming cost V 3 bases and J 8 bases; bases outside gene matches: 3. Germline assignment: CDR1 PRHDT and CDR2 FYEKMQ (reference sequence). The CDR3 has 15 amino acids. The CDR3 loop is CASSFGTSGGDIQYF. CDR3 nucleotide sequence: TGTGCCAGCAGCTTCGGGACTAGCGGGGGAGACATTCAGTACTTC.

The chain carries TRBV11-3 and TRBJ1-2; D may be TRBD1 (5 bases). In germline, CDR1 is SGHNT, CDR2 YENEEA. V lost 3 bases, J lost 3 bases, and 8 bases lay in between. This CDR3 is 13 amino acids long. The CDR3 sequence is CASSLGGDYGYTF. The CDR3 nucleotides are TGTGCCAGCAGCTTGGGGGGGGACTATGGCTACACCTTC.

The count of this clone is one. The chain recombines TRBV4-1 with TRBJ2-7; D possibly corresponds to TRBD2 (6 bases). The CDR3 loop spans 14 amino acids. CDR1 MGHRA and CDR2 YSYEKL come from the germline V gene. Trimming removed 0 bases at V and 3 bases at J, with 9 bases between. The CDR3 nucleotides read TGCGCCAGCAGCCAAGATCTCGGGGGCTACGAGCAGTACTTC. Translating gives CASSQDLGGYEQYF.

V gene TRBV4-1 combines with J gene TRBJ2-7; weak D call: TRBD2 (6 bases). Looked up from germline, CDR1 is MGHRA and CDR2 is YSYEKL. V shed 5 bases and J shed 8 bases, with 16 bases lying between them. There are 13 residues in the CDR3. CDR3 protein: CASSITGTQKQYF. In nucleotides, the CDR3 is TGCGCCAGCAGCATAACCGGGACTCAAAAGCAGTACTTC.

This clone has at least ten counts. V is TRBV5-4 and J is TRBJ1-4; the D gene is possibly TRBD1 (5 bases). The CDR3 runs to 15 residues. Germline CDR1 reads SGHNT; CDR2 reads YYREEE (reference sequence). The V end was cut by 4 bases, the J end by 0 bases, with 10 bases between. CDR3 protein: CASSPDSSTNEKLFF. In nucleotides, the CDR3 is TGTGCCAGCAGCCCCGACAGCTCAACTAATGAAAAACTGTTTTTT. Looking up the rest from reference TRBV5-4 and TRBJ1-4 gives the full variable domain: ETGVTQSPTHLIKTRGQQVTLRCSSQSGHNTVSWYQQALGQGPQFIFQYYREEENGRGNFPPRFSGLQFPNYSSELNVNALELDDSALYLCASSPDSSTNEKLFFGSGTQLSVL.

The CDR3 sequence: CASSYVSGLAGGTVAKNIQYF. The CDR3 DNA sequence: TGTGCCAGCAGTTACGTCTCTGGTCTAGCGGGGGGGACAGTAGCCAAAAACATTCAGTACTTC. The genes are TRBV6-2 or TRBV6-3 and TRBJ2-4, with 12 bases identical to TRBD2. The ends lost 2 bases at V and 0 bases at J; junction bases unmatched: 14. This CDR3 has 21 residues. Germline assignment: CDR1 MNHEY and CDR2 SVGEGT.

The chain uses TRBV2 and TRBJ1-1, with 9 bases matching TRBD1. Germline trimming cut 5 bases from V and 5 bases from J; bases unmatched to any gene: 6. Germline V gene data show CDR1 as SNHLY and CDR2 as FYNNEI. The CDR3 consists of 14 residues. For the CDR3, the DNA is TGTGCCAGCAGTCTACAGGGGACAGGGACTGAAGCTTTCTTT. The encoded protein is CASSLQGTGTEAFF.

The rearrangement joins TRBV5-6 to TRBJ1-1, with 7 bases aligning to TRBD1. Looked up from germline, CDR1 is SGHDT and CDR2 is YYEEEE. This CDR3 contains 13 residues. V shed 1 base, J shed 4 bases, and the junction held 1 base outside the gene matches. The CDR3 is CASSLQGVTEAFF. The CDR3 DNA reads as TGTGCCAGCAGCTTGCAGGGGGTCACTGAAGCTTTCTTT.

This clone was counted between two and nine times. The chain recombines TRBV6-5 with TRBJ2-6, with D maybe TRBD1 (5 bases). Between the trimmed V and J ends, which lost 5 bases and 1 base, there was a span of 6 bases. This CDR3 region has 14 residues. Germline CDR1 reads MNHEY; CDR2 reads SVGAGI. CDR3 bases: TGTGCCAGCAGTCAGGGTTCTGGGGCCAACGTCCTGACTTTC. Protein product: CASSQGSGANVLTF.